The 13 T cell receptor beta chains reported below all come from one sample, sequenced in a study of CXCR3-negative and CXCR3-positive naive CD8 T cells. Each TRB cDNA library was prepared by 5' RACE (with UMI labels). TCRdb reprocessed the 5' RACE reads, with one entry per CDR3 protein and no DNA. This sample contains more than 65,000 distinct CDR3 sequences. Sequenced input: naive CXCR3- CD8+ T cells from blood. Subset indicated: CD45RO-CCR7+CD27+CD95- naive CD8+ T cells lacking CXCR3 (TNR3-). These receptors all stem from a human donor in good health. Some clones in this sample may be carry-over from other donors' samples.

This chain's CDR3 is CASSLRQAGELFF. This rearrangement joins TRBV28 to TRBJ2-2; the D call of TRBD1 rests on TCRdb alone, since no DNA is present to check it. Germline V gives CDR1 MDHEN, CDR2 SYDVKM. This CDR3 has 13 residues.

The chain is built from TRBV29-1 and TRBJ2-5; the TRBD2 assignment by TCRdb is unverifiable without DNA. This CDR3 is built from 14 residues. Germline CDR1 and CDR2: SQVTM and ANQGSEA. The CDR3: CSVAEAGVGETQYF.

The V and J genes are TRBV28 and TRBJ2-5; TCRdb selects TRBD1, and the lack of DNA leaves this call unchecked. Germline V gives CDR1 MDHEN, CDR2 SYDVKM. This CDR3 comprises 16 residues. The CDR3 protein is CASSLWTGGLVETQYF.

This sequence joins TRBV7-3 and TRBJ2-1; TCRdb reports TRBD2, a call that lacks DNA to check it against. Germline V gives CDR1 SGHTA, CDR2 FQGTGA. The CDR3 extends over 16 amino acids. The CDR3 spells CASSTSSESSYNEQFF.

The chain employs TRBV9 and TRBJ2-1; the D call of TRBD1 rests on TCRdb alone, since no DNA is present to check it. The CDR3 contains 14 residues. Germline V lookup: CDR1 SGDLS, CDR2 YYNGEE. The CDR3 region is CASSVRGDYNEQFF.

V gene TRBV11-2 combines with J gene TRBJ2-7; the TCRdb call, TRBD2, lacks DNA for checking. Germline CDR1 reads SGHAT; CDR2 reads FQNNGV. This CDR3 contains 12 residues. CDR3 in amino acids: CASSRAGYEQYF. The full variable domain, in which reference TRBV11-2 and TRBJ2-7 provide the parts outside the CDR3, is EAGVAQSPRYKIIEKRQSVAFWCNPISGHATLYWYQQILGQGPKLLIQFQNNGVVDDSQLPKDRFSAERLKGVDSTLKIQPAKLEDSAVYLCASSRAGYEQYFGPGTRLTVT.

The chain recombines TRBV7-9 with TRBJ1-1. The length of the CDR3 is 12 residues. Germline V gives CDR1 SEHNR, CDR2 FQNEAQ (reference sequence). The CDR3 sequence is CASKMAYTEAFF.

The J gene is TRBJ1-1, the V gene TRBV29-1; the TCRdb call, TRBD1, lacks DNA for checking. The germline V gene has CDR1 SQVTM and CDR2 ANQGSEA. This CDR3 comprises 14 residues. The chain's CDR3 is CSVEVWGVNTEAFF. Filled out from reference TRBV29-1 and TRBJ1-1, the complete variable domain reads SAVISQKPSRDICQRGTSLTIQCQVDSQVTMMFWYRQQPGQSLTLIATANQGSEATYESGFVIDKFPISRPNLTFSTLTVSNMSPEDSSIYLCSVEVWGVNTEAFFGQGTRLTVV.

This chain joins TRBV5-6 and TRBJ2-1. The CDR3 loop spans 11 amino acids. Germline values: CDR1 SGHDT, CDR2 YYEEEE. The CDR3 region is CASSLSSEQFF.

This chain joins TRBV6-1 and TRBJ2-7; lacking DNA, the TRBD2 call made by TCRdb goes unchecked. From germline, CDR1 is MNHNS and CDR2 SASEGT. CDR3 length: 15 amino acids. CDR3 in amino acids: CASSEAWTSGYEQYF.

The rearrangement links TRBV4-3 to TRBJ2-1; the D call from TCRdb, TRBD1, cannot be confirmed without DNA. The V gene's germline CDR1 is LGHNA and CDR2 YSLEER. The CDR3 consists of 14 residues. CDR3 in amino acids: CASGDRGFYNEQFF.

The CDR3 loop reads CASSDLSSGGADEQFF. The chain joins TRBV6-4 to TRBJ2-1; TCRdb's D call of TRBD2 is untestable without DNA. Germline lookup yields CDR1 MRHNA and CDR2 SNTAGT. The CDR3 spans 16 residues.

This CDR3 reads CSATLTNGNTIYF. The gene calls are TRBV29-1 and TRBJ1-3. From germline, CDR1 is SQVTM and CDR2 ANQGSEA. This CDR3 region has 13 residues. Using reference TRBV29-1 and TRBJ1-3 for the parts outside the CDR3, the full variable domain is SAVISQKPSRDICQRGTSLTIQCQVDSQVTMMFWYRQQPGQSLTLIATANQGSEATYESGFVIDKFPISRPNLTFSTLTVSNMSPEDSSIYLCSATLTNGNTIYFGEGSWLTVV.